The 31 T cell receptor beta chains reported below all come from one sample, sequenced in a study of radiotherapy plus CTLA-4 blockade in lung cancer. Method: immunoSEQ multiplex PCR; TCRdb's copy keeps in-frame clones and lacks some. The sample includes roughly 40,000 clones, approximately 75% seen only once; the top ten take under 25%. The sample was peripheral blood, taken from a patient treated with radiotherapy plus ipilimumab. Receptors originate from a human donor with non-small cell lung cancer that progressed on radiotherapy plus ipilimumab.

The rearrangement joins TRBV9 to TRBJ2-6; 9 nucleotides agree with TRBD1. Unmatched junction bases numbered 8, after V lost 4 bases and J lost 0 bases. CDR1 and CDR2 (germline): SGDLS, YYNGEE. This CDR3 comprises 18 residues. This CDR3 is CASSNPGQGSSGANVLTF. Here the CDR3 DNA reads TGTGCCAGCAGCAACCCGGGACAGGGAAGCTCTGGGGCCAACGTCCTGACTTTC. The whole variable domain, remainder taken from reference TRBV9 and TRBJ2-6, is DSGVTQTPKHLITATGQRVTLRCSPRSGDLSVYWYQQSLDQGLQFLIQYYNGEERAKGNILERFSAQQFPDLHSELNLSSLELGDSALYFCASSNPGQGSSGANVLTFGAGSRLTVL.

The chain couples TRBV6-6 to TRBJ1-5, with D perhaps matching TRBD1 (5 bases). The V end was cut by 6 bases, the J end by 6 bases, with 15 bases between. This CDR3 contains 14 residues. Germline CDR1 reads MNHNY; CDR2 reads SVGAGI (reference sequence). The CDR3 loop reads CASRLGGNGQPQHF. In DNA form, the CDR3 reads TGTGCCAGCAGGCTCGGGGGTAATGGTCAGCCCCAGCATTTT.

The J gene is TRBJ1-6, the V gene TRBV19; 7 nucleotides agree with TRBD1. Unmatched junction bases numbered 10, after V lost 6 bases and J lost 8 bases. The CDR3 is made up of 15 amino acids. Germline CDR1 reads LNHDA; CDR2 reads SQIVND (reference sequence). The CDR3 region has the DNA TGTGCCAGTAGCCTCCTGACAGGGCTGGATTCACCCCTCCACTTT. Amino acid sequence: CASSLLTGLDSPLHF.

The J gene is TRBJ1-3, the V gene TRBV7-9, with D tentatively TRBD1 (5 bases). CDR1 and CDR2 from the germline V gene are SEHNR and FQNEAQ (reference sequence). This CDR3 is 15 amino acids long. The V and J ends lost 5 bases and 0 bases respectively, with 11 bases between them. For the CDR3, the DNA is TGTGCCAGCAGCCCCCGGACATTCTCTGGAAACACCATATATTTT. Protein: CASSPRTFSGNTIYF. Full variable domain (outside the CDR3, taken from reference TRBV7-9 and TRBJ1-3): DTGVSQNPRHKITKRGQNVTFRCDPISEHNRLYWYRQTLGQGPEFLTYFQNEAQLEKSRLLSDRFSAERPKGSFSTLEIQRTEQGDSAMYLCASSPRTFSGNTIYFGEGSWLTVV.

The count of this clone is one. The CDR3 region has the DNA TGTGCCAGCAGGGACTTTACCGGGACAGTTCAGTACTTC. Translation gives CASRDFTGTVQYF. This chain connects TRBV2 to TRBJ2-4, with 7 bases aligning to TRBD1. Germline V gene data show CDR1 as SNHLY and CDR2 as FYNNEI. V lost 6 bases and J lost 11; bases outside the gene matches: 10. The CDR3 runs to 13 residues.

This clone appeared once. V gene TRBV19 combines with J gene TRBJ1-6; 7 bases map to TRBD1. Trimming removed 3 bases from V and 10 bases from J; junction bases left unmatched: 12. The CDR3 extends over 16 amino acids. Germline V gives CDR1 LNHDA, CDR2 SQIVND (reference sequence). Written as DNA, the CDR3 is TGTGCCAGTAGTATCGCGCTGGGACAGTTAAAGTCACCCCTCCACTTT. It is translated as CASSIALGQLKSPLHF.

DNA of the CDR3: TGTGCCAGCAGCGCCGGACTAGCTAAGTTCCCAGATACGCAGTATTTT. Protein sequence: CASSAGLAKFPDTQYF. The gene calls are TRBV9 and TRBJ2-3; 8 bases map to TRBD2. Germline CDR1 SGDLS, CDR2 YYNGEE. The CDR3 contains 16 residues. V lost 3 bases to trimming and J lost 4 bases; unmatched junction nucleotides: 10.

This chain uses TRBV7-3 with TRBJ2-4; D is possibly TRBD2 (6 bases). Trimming cost V 2 bases and J 5 bases, with 10 bases left between them. Germline V lookup: CDR1 SGHTA, CDR2 FQGTGA. This CDR3 comprises 14 residues. The CDR3: CASSLSSSENIQYF. DNA of the CDR3: TGTGCCAGCAGCTTATCCTCTAGCGAAAACATTCAGTACTTC.

This chain links TRBV5-1 with TRBJ1-1; D gene ambiguous. Germline CDR1 SGHRS, CDR2 YFSETQ. V lost 4 bases and J lost 3, with 16 bases in between. There are 15 residues in the CDR3. CDR3 nucleotide sequence: TGCGCCAGCAGCCCCAGTGCGGGCGGAGACACTGAAGCTTTCTTT. It yields the protein CASSPSAGGDTEAFF.

This chain uses TRBV7-2 with TRBJ2-1; 9 positions agree with TRBD1. The CDR3 runs to 13 residues. The germline CDR1 and CDR2 sequences are SGHTA and FQGNSA. J gave up 9 bases and V 5 bases, and 5 bases lay outside the gene matches. Here the CDR3 DNA reads TGTGCCAGCAGCCCTACAGGGGGCGGTGAGCAGTTCTTC. Amino acid sequence: CASSPTGGGEQFF.

The chain employs TRBV29-1 and TRBJ2-7; 12 nucleotides match TRBD1. CDR1 and CDR2 (germline): SQVTM, ANQGSEA. The CDR3 extends over 14 amino acids. Germline trimming cut 7 bases from V and 2 bases from J; bases unmatched to any gene: 6. CDR3 residues: CSAQGQGAAYEQYF. For the CDR3, the DNA is TGCAGCGCCCAGGGACAGGGGGCGGCCTACGAGCAGTACTTC.

The gene calls are TRBV20-1 and TRBJ2-7; D not resolved. CDR1 and CDR2 from the germline V gene are DFQATT and SNEGSKA (reference sequence). Trimming stripped 7 bases from V and 4 bases from J, with 5 bases between. This CDR3 is 9 amino acids long. The CDR3 protein is CSEYYEQYF. For the CDR3, the DNA is TGCAGTGAATATTACGAGCAGTACTTC.

The rearrangement joins TRBV5-4 to TRBJ2-3; a possible D gene is TRBD2 (7 bases). Trimming left V 6 bases short and J 1 base short, with 18 bases between. The CDR3 spans 16 residues. Germline lookup yields CDR1 SGHNT and CDR2 YYREEE (reference sequence). The CDR3 loop is CASIRGADPRTDTQYF. The CDR3 coding sequence is TGTGCCAGCATCCGGGGGGCCGACCCTCGCACAGATACGCAGTATTTT.

The genes are TRBV2 and TRBJ1-3; D possibly corresponds to TRBD1 (5 bases). CDR1 is SNHLY and CDR2 is FYNNEI in the germline V gene. Trimming stripped 8 bases from V and 3 bases from J, with 20 bases between. The CDR3 spans 16 residues. CDR3 coding DNA: TGTGCCAGCTCCTCCGAGGCAGGGCCCCGTGGAAACACCATATATTTT. It yields the protein CASSSEAGPRGNTIYF. Full variable domain (remainder filled in from reference TRBV2 and TRBJ1-3): EPEVTQTPSHQVTQMGQEVILRCVPISNHLYFYWYRQILGQKVEFLVSFYNNEISEKSEIFDDQFSVERPDGSNFTLKIRSTKLEDSAMYFCASSSEAGPRGNTIYFGEGSWLTVV.

CDR3 protein: CASSPYGTSSSTDTQYF. In DNA, the CDR3 is TGTGCCAGCAGCCCCTACGGGACTAGCAGTTCGACAGATACGCAGTATTTT. The chain carries TRBV7-6 and TRBJ2-3; 9 bases fit TRBD2. V shed 5 bases and J 3 bases; nucleotides not matched to a gene: 12. Germline values: CDR1 SGHVS, CDR2 FNYEAQ. The length of the CDR3 is 17 residues.

V is TRBV5-6 and J is TRBJ1-6; D possibly corresponds to TRBD1 (5 bases). The ends were cut back, 3 bases at V and 0 bases at J, with 16 bases in the middle. Germline assignment: CDR1 SGHDT and CDR2 YYEEEE. CDR3 length: 18 residues. The CDR3 coding sequence is TGTGCCAGCAGCTCTTACAGGTTCCGCAGCTCCTATAATTCACCCCTCCACTTT. As protein: CASSSYRFRSSYNSPLHF.

The genes are TRBV27 and TRBJ1-3; 8 nucleotides agree with TRBD1. Germline CDR1 MNHEY, CDR2 SMNVEV (reference sequence). With 8 bases clipped from V and 2 bases from J, the junction kept 5 bases outside the gene matches. The CDR3 sequence is 14 residues long. Written as DNA, the CDR3 is TGTGCCAGCCGACAGACAGGGGCTGGAAACACCATATATTTT. Translating gives CASRQTGAGNTIYF.

This rearrangement joins TRBV9 to TRBJ1-3; D unresolved. Germline V gives CDR1 SGDLS, CDR2 YYNGEE. The germline V and J ends were trimmed by 5 bases and 0 bases, with 9 bases remaining between them. CDR3 size: 14 residues. The DNA of the CDR3 is TGTGCCAGCAGGCAGAGCGCCTCTGGAAACACCATATATTTT. It specifies CASRQSASGNTIYF.

The genes are TRBV2 and TRBJ2-2; a weak D match, TRBD2 (5 bases). There are 14 residues in the CDR3. CDR1 is SNHLY and CDR2 is FYNNEI in the germline V gene. The germline V and J ends were trimmed by 5 bases and 6 bases, with 13 bases remaining between them. The CDR3 region has the DNA TGTGCCAGCAGTCCCGAGGGTGGGGCCGGGGAGCTGTTTTTT. Protein sequence: CASSPEGGAGELFF.

The chain couples TRBV5-1 to TRBJ1-1; D remains ambiguous. V lost 4 bases and J 0 bases, leaving 7 bases between the germline ends. The CDR3 consists of 13 residues. Per germline, CDR1 SGHRS and CDR2 YFSETQ. CDR3 region: CASSPLVNTEAFF. In DNA form, the CDR3 reads TGCGCCAGCAGCCCGCTAGTGAACACTGAAGCTTTCTTT.

This clone turned up a few times. The CDR3 protein is CASSMGQTAGANVLTF. The CDR3 nucleotides are TGTGCCAGTAGTATGGGGCAGACGGCTGGGGCCAACGTCCTGACTTTC. This rearrangement joins TRBV19 to TRBJ2-6; possible D gene TRBD1, 5 bases. The ends were cut back, 3 bases at V and 2 bases at J, with 11 bases in the middle. The CDR3 spans 16 residues. The germline V gene has CDR1 LNHDA and CDR2 SQIVND (reference sequence).

On this clone: At one end, the junction sequence differs from germline, possibly due to a read error. V gene TRBV7-7 combines with J gene TRBJ2-5; the D gene is possibly TRBD1 (5 bases). The CDR3 covers 13 residues. Germline CDR1 and CDR2: SSHAT and FNYEAQ (reference sequence). CDR3 sequence (DNA): TGTGCTAGCAGCCGACAGCAACAAGAGACCCAGTACTTC. As protein: CASSRQQQETQYF.

V usage is TRBV4-1 and J usage is TRBJ1-2; D might be TRBD1 (6 bases). The V and J ends lost 1 base and 5 bases respectively, with 23 bases between them. This CDR3 spans 18 amino acids. Germline V gives CDR1 MGHRA, CDR2 YSYEKL. The CDR3 protein is CASSQVPYERTVPYGYTF. In DNA form, the CDR3 reads TGCGCCAGCAGCCAAGTCCCGTACGAAAGGACAGTTCCATATGGCTACACCTTC.

The J gene is TRBJ1-4, the V gene TRBV4-2, with TRBD1 as a possible D gene (5 bases). This CDR3 has 15 residues. The V gene lost 2 bases and the J gene lost 1 base, with 8 bases spanning the gap. Germline V lookup: CDR1 LGHNA, CDR2 YNFKEQ. The CDR3 sequence is CASSQSTGTNEKLFF. CDR3 sequence (DNA): TGTGCCAGCAGCCAATCTACAGGAACTAATGAAAAACTGTTTTTT.

The V and J genes are TRBV4-1 and TRBJ1-1, with 7 nucleotides matching TRBD1. The trim removed 4 bases at V and 5 bases at J, leaving 4 bases unmatched. This CDR3 contains 13 residues. CDR1 is MGHRA, CDR2 YSYEKL, per germline. CDR3 amino acids: CASSPTGVTEAFF. CDR3 nucleotide sequence: TGCGCCAGCAGCCCTACAGGGGTAACTGAAGCTTTCTTT.

This chain links TRBV10-1 with TRBJ1-1; D is possibly TRBD1 (5 bases). This CDR3 has 17 residues. The V end was cut by 6 bases, the J end by 4 bases, with 24 bases between. Per germline, CDR1 WNHNN and CDR2 SYGVQD (reference sequence). The CDR3 DNA follows: TGCGCCAGCAGGGGGGGGACCTGTGGGATTGTGGGCACTGAAGCTTTCTTT. Encoded protein: CASRGGTCGIVGTEAFF.

The rearrangement joins TRBV7-9 to TRBJ1-2; maybe TRBD1 (5 bases). There are 13 residues in the CDR3. Germline V gene sequence: CDR1 SEHNR, CDR2 FQNEAQ (reference sequence). Trimming cost V 2 bases and J 8 bases, with 12 bases left between them. The CDR3 here is CASSLRGEEGYTF. As DNA, the CDR3 is TGTGCCAGCAGCTTAAGAGGGGAGGAGGGCTACACCTTC.

This clone was counted only a few times. The rearrangement uses TRBV25-1 and TRBJ2-7; 11 bases map to TRBD1. Germline assignment: CDR1 MGHDK and CDR2 SYGVNS. The CDR3 sequence is 14 residues long. J lost 2 bases, V lost 6 bases, and 3 bases had no gene match. The CDR3 sequence: CASSRTGGTYEQYF. Here the CDR3 DNA reads TGTGCCAGCAGCCGGACAGGGGGCACCTACGAGCAGTACTTC.

The V and J genes are TRBV9 and TRBJ2-3, with 10 positions matching TRBD1. Losses at the gene ends were 4 bases for V and 4 bases for J; bases not matched to a gene: 9. Germline V gene lookup returns CDR1 SGDLS and CDR2 YYNGEE. The CDR3 is 16 residues long. As DNA, the CDR3 is TGTGCCAGCAGCCTAGGGACAGGGGCGATGTCAGATACGCAGTATTTT. Translation: CASSLGTGAMSDTQYF.

The chain combines TRBV19 with TRBJ1-1; 10 positions match TRBD1. CDR3 size: 15 residues. The germline gives CDR1 LNHDA, CDR2 SQIVND (reference sequence). Germline trimming cut 7 bases from V and 4 bases from J; bases unmatched to any gene: 9. CDR3 loop: CASIRTGGWGTEAFF. The CDR3 coding sequence is TGTGCCAGTATCCGGACAGGGGGTTGGGGCACTGAAGCTTTCTTT.

The CDR3 nucleotides are TGTGCCAGCAGCTTAGGGGGGGGTTCAGAGACCCAGTACTTC. This encodes CASSLGGGSETQYF. The genes are TRBV7-2 and TRBJ2-5, with 7 bases identical to TRBD2. The CDR3 has 14 amino acids. Germline trimming cut 1 base from V and 4 bases from J; bases unmatched to any gene: 3. Germline CDR1 SGHTA, CDR2 FQGNSA.